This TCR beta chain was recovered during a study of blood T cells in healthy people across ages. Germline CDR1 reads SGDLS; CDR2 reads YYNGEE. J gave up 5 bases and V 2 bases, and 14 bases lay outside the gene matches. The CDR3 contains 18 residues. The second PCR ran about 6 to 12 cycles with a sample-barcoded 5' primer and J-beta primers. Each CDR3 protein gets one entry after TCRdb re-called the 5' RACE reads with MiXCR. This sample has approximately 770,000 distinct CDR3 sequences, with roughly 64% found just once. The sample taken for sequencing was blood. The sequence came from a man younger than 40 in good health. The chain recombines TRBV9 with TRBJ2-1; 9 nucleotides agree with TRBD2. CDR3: CASSVRASGAAWDNEQFF. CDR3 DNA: TGTGCCAGCAGCGTTAGGGCTAGCGGGGCCGCTTGGGACAATGAGCAGTTCTTC.